The 3 T cell receptor beta chains below come from one sample, sequenced in a study of cytomegalovirus exposure and HLA in healthy donors (dated by TCRdb to 2017 to 2019). Libraries were prepared through the immunoSEQ multiplex PCR assay. For the multiplex PCR, a mixture combining 60 forward primers for TCR Vbeta segments and 13 reverse primers for TCR Jbeta segments was used. TCRdb provides this immuneACCESS table in a form limited to in-frame rearrangements. Some clones are lacking; in checked studies, under half of them reflect an unresolved V gene, and why the rest are absent is not known. The sample profile shows some 250,000 clones; about 81% of them were found once. The top ten hold over 5% of the sample. Sequenced sample: PBMCs. Source of these receptors: a woman between 35 and 50 years old in good health and CMV-seropositive.

The rearrangement uses TRBV30 and TRBJ1-1, with TRBD1 as a possible D gene (5 bases). Germline V gene data show CDR1 as GTSNPN and CDR2 as SVGIG (reference sequence). CDR3 length: 12 residues. V lost 0 bases to trimming and J lost 3 bases, with 5 bases between them. The CDR3 protein is CAWSVQDTEAFF. CDR3 nucleotide sequence: TGTGCCTGGAGTGTACAGGACACTGAAGCTTTCTTT.

The chain employs TRBV29-1 and TRBJ1-2, with D uncertain. V was shortened by 1 base and J by 0 bases, with 6 bases between the two germline ends. This CDR3 has 13 amino acids. In germline, CDR1 is SQVTM, CDR2 ANQGSEA. CDR3 coding DNA: TGCAGCGTTGAAGCCGAGGCTAACTATGGCTACACCTTC. It translates to CSVEAEANYGYTF.

The genes are TRBV7-2 and TRBJ2-7, with 10 nucleotides matching TRBD2. The CDR3 extends over 17 amino acids. With 3 bases clipped from V and 1 base from J, the junction kept 9 bases outside the gene matches. Germline loops: CDR1 SGHTA, CDR2 FQGNSA. CDR3 in DNA: TGTGCCAGCAGCTTTGCTAGCGGGAGCCTACGGTCCTACGAGCAGTACTTC. It is translated as CASSFASGSLRSYEQYF.